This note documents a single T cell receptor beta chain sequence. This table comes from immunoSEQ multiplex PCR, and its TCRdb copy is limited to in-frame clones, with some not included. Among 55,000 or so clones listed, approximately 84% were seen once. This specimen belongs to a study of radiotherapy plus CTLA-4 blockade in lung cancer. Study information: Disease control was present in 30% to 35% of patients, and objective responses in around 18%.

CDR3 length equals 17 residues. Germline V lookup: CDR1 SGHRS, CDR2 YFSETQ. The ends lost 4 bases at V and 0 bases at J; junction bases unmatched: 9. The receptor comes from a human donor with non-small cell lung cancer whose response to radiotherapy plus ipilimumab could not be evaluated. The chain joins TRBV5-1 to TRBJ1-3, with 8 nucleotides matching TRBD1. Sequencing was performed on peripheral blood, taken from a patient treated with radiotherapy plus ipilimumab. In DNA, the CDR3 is TGCGCCAGCAGCGCGGGGACAGGACTTTCCTCTGGAAACACCATATATTTT. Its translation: CASSAGTGLSSGNTIYF. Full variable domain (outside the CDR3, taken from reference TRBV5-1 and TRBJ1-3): KAGVTQTPRYLIKTRGQQVTLSCSPISGHRSVSWYQQTPGQGLQFLFEYFSETQRNKGNFPGRFSGRQFSNSRSEMNVSTLELGDSALYLCASSAGTGLSSGNTIYFGEGSWLTVV.